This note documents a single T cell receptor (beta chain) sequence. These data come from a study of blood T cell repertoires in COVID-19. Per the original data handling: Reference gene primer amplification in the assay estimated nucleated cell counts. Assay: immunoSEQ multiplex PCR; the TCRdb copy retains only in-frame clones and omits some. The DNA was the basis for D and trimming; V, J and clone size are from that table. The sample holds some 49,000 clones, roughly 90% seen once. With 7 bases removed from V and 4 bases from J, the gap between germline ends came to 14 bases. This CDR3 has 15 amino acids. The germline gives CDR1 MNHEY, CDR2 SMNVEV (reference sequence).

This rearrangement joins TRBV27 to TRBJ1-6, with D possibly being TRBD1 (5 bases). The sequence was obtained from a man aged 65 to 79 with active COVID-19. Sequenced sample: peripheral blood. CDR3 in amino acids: CASNGEGPYNSPLHF. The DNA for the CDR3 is TGTGCCAGCAATGGGGAGGGACCGTATAATTCACCCCTCCACTTT.